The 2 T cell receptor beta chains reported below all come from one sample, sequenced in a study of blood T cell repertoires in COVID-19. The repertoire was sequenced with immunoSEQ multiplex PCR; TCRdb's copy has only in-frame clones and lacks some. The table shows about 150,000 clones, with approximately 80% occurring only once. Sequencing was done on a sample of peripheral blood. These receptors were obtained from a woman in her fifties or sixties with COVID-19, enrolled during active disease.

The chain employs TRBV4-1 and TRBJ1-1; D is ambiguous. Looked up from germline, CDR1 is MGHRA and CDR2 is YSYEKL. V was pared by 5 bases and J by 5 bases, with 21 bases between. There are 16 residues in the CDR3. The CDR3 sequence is CASSTQNPPTITEAFF. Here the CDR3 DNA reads TGCGCCAGCAGCACCCAGAACCCCCCCACGATTACTGAAGCTTTCTTT.

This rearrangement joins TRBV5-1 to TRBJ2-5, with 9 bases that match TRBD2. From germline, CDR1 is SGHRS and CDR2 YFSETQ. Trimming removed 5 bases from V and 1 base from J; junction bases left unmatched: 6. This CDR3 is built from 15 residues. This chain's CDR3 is CASSVAGESQETQYF. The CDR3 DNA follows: TGCGCCAGCAGTGTAGCGGGAGAGTCCCAAGAGACCCAGTACTTC.